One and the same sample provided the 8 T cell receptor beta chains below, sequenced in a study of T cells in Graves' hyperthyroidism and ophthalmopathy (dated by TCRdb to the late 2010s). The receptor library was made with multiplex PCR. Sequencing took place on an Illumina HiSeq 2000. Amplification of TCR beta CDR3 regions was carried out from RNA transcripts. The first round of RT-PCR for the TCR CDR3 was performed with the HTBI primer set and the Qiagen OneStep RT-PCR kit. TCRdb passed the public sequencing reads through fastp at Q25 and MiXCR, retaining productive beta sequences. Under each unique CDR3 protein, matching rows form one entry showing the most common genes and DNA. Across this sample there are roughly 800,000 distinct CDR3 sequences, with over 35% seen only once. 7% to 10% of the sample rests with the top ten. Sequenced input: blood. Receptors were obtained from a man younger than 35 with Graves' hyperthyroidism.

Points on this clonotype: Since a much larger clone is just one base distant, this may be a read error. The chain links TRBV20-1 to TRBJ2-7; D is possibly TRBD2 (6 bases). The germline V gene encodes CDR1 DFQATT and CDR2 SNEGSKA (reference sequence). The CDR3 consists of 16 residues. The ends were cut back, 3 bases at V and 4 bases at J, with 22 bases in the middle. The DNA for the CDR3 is TGCAGTGCTAGGCCTAACCGGGAGCTGAGCCAATACGAGCAGTACTTC. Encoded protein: CSARPNRELSQYEQYF.

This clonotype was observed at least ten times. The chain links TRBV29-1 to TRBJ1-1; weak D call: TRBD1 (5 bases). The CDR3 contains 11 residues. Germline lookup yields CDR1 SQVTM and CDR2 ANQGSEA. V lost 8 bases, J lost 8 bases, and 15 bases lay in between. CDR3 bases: TGCAGCCATGACAGAGGCCCCGAAGCTTTCTTT. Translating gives CSHDRGPEAFF.

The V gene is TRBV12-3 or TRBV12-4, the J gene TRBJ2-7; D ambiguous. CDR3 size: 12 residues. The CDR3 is CASGLGYSEQYF. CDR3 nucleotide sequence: TGTGCTAGTGGTTTGGGTTACTCCGAGCAGTACTTC.

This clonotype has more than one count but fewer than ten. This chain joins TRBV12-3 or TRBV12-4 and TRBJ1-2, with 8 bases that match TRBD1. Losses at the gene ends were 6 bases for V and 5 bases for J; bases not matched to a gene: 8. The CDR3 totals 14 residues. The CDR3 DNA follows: TGTGCCAGCAGAGCGGACAGGGCAGGATATGGCTACACCTTC. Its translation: CASRADRAGYGYTF.

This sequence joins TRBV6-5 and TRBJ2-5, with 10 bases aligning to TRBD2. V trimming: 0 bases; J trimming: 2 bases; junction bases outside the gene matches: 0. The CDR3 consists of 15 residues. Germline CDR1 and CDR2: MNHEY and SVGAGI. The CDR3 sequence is CASSYSSGRQETQYF. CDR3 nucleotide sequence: TGTGCCAGCAGTTACTCTAGCGGGAGGCAAGAGACCCAGTACTTC.

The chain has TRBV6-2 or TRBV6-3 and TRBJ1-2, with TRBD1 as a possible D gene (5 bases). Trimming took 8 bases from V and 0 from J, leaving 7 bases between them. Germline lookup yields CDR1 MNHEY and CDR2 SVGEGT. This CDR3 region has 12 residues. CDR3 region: CASPGANYGYTF. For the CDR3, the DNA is TGTGCCAGCCCGGGGGCTAACTATGGCTACACCTTC.

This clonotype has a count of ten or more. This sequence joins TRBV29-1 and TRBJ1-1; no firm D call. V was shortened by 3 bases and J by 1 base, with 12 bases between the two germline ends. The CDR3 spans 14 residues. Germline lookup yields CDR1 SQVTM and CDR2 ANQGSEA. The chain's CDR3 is CSVDSRGGNTEAFF. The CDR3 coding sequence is TGCAGCGTTGATTCCAGAGGAGGGAACACTGAAGCTTTCTTT.

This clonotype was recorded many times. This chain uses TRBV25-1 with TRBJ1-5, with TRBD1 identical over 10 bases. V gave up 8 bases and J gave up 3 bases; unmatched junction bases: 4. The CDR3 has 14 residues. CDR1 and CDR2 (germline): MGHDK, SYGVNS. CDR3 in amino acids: CASGQGDINQPQHF. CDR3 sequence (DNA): TGTGCCAGCGGACAGGGGGACATCAATCAGCCCCAGCATTTT.